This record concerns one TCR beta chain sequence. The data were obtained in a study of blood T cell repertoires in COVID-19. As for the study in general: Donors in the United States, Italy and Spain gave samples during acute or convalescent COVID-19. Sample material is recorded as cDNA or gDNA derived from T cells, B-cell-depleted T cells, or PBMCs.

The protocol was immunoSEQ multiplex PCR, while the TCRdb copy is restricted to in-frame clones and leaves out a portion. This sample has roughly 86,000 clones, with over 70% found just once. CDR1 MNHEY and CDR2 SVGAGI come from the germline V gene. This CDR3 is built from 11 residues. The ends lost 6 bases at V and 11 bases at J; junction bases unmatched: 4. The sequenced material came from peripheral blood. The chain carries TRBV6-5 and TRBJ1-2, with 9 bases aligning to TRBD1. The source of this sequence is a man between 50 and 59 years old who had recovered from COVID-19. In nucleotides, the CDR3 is TGTGCCAGCAGGAAGACAGGGGGGTACACCTTC. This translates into CASRKTGGYTF.